The 24 T cell receptor beta chains reported below all come from one sample, sequenced in a study of blood T cell repertoires in COVID-19. Only in-frame clones appear in the TCRdb table, and some are missing; sequencing was by immunoSEQ multiplex PCR. This sample has 200,000 to 250,000 clones, with approximately 90% found just once. Sequenced input: peripheral blood. All receptors come from an older man with acute or convalescent COVID-19.

V and J are TRBV10-3 and TRBJ2-7, with 9 bases that match TRBD1. The CDR3 consists of 15 residues. The V gene end was trimmed by 6 bases and the J gene end by 0 bases; junction bases not matched to a gene: 6. Looked up from germline, CDR1 is ENHRY and CDR2 is SYGVKD. This chain's CDR3 is CAIREDRGLSYEQYF. The CDR3 DNA reads as TGTGCCATCAGGGAGGACAGGGGCCTCTCCTACGAGCAGTACTTC.

The chain combines TRBV7-3 with TRBJ2-2, with a tentative D call TRBD2 (6 bases). The germline V gene has CDR1 SGHTA and CDR2 FQGTGA. The CDR3 runs to 16 residues. Trimming left V 3 bases short and J 4 bases short, with 15 bases between. DNA for the CDR3: TGTGCCAGCAGCTTTCCCGGGGAGGCTAGCACCGGGGAGCTGTTTTTT. Its translation: CASSFPGEASTGELFF.

The rearrangement uses TRBV19 and TRBJ2-2, with 10 bases aligning to TRBD1. This CDR3 spans 18 amino acids. The ends lost 4 bases at V and 4 bases at J; junction bases unmatched: 12. Per germline, CDR1 LNHDA and CDR2 SQIVND (reference sequence). The CDR3 here is CASSRTTTGGLITGELFF. The CDR3 DNA reads TGTGCCAGTAGTAGAACAACGACAGGGGGCCTTATCACCGGGGAGCTGTTTTTT.

In its sample, this clone was seen once. V and J are TRBV4-2 and TRBJ2-1; 7 bases line up with TRBD2. The CDR3 runs 16 residues. J gave up 3 bases and V 0 bases, and 5 bases lay outside the gene matches. Germline-derived CDR1 and CDR2 are LGHNA and YNFKEQ. The CDR3 coding sequence is TGTGCCAGCAGCCAAGATGCCAGCGGGGTCTACAATGAGCAGTTCTTC. Translated, it gives CASSQDASGVYNEQFF.

The rearrangement uses TRBV10-2 and TRBJ2-3; 10 positions agree with TRBD2. Trimming at V came to 4 bases and at J to 3 bases, leaving 19 bases not matched to a gene. The germline V gene has CDR1 WSHSY and CDR2 SAAADI. The CDR3 has 20 amino acids. The CDR3 DNA follows: TGCGCCAGCAGTGGTTATCGGGTAGCGGGAGGTCTTGGGGGGACAGATACGCAGTATTTT. Its translation is CASSGYRVAGGLGGTDTQYF.

This clone was found once. The V gene is TRBV7-8, the J gene TRBJ2-7; 7 bases match TRBD1. CDR1 and CDR2 (germline): SGHVS, FQNEAQ. Unmatched junction bases numbered 4, after V lost 3 bases and J lost 2 bases. The CDR3 has 14 amino acids. The CDR3 region is CASSFRDSPYEQYF. The CDR3 DNA follows: TGTGCCAGCAGCTTCCGGGACAGTCCCTACGAGCAGTACTTC.

V and J are TRBV7-6 and TRBJ1-5; no reliable D call. V was shortened by 1 base and J by 11 bases, with 15 bases between the two germline ends. Per germline, CDR1 SGHVS and CDR2 FNYEAQ. The CDR3 extends over 14 amino acids. The CDR3 DNA sequence: TGTGCCAGCAGCTTAGGTGGGGAGGCTAGGGCCCAGCATTTT. Translating it yields CASSLGGEARAQHF.

The chain employs TRBV27 and TRBJ2-2, with 11 bases matching TRBD2. Germline values: CDR1 MNHEY, CDR2 SMNVEV (reference sequence). The CDR3 length is 18 residues. Germline trimming cut 2 bases from V and 6 bases from J; bases unmatched to any gene: 11. This CDR3 is CASSLVASGRSPAGELFF. The DNA of the CDR3 is TGTGCCAGCAGTTTAGTCGCTAGCGGGAGGTCACCGGCCGGGGAGCTGTTTTTT.

This clone was seen a few times. The chain links TRBV19 to TRBJ1-5, with a weak D call TRBD1 (5 bases). Germline V CDR1 and CDR2: LNHDA, SQIVND (reference sequence). The CDR3 is made up of 15 amino acids. The V gene lost 4 bases and the J gene lost 1 base, with 11 bases spanning the gap. CDR3 amino acids: CASSTGKRSNQPQHF. CDR3 nucleotide sequence: TGTGCCAGTAGTACAGGGAAGAGGAGCAATCAGCCCCAGCATTTT.

The chain joins TRBV11-2 to TRBJ1-4; no clear D gene. CDR1 is SGHAT, CDR2 FQNNGV, per germline. The CDR3 spans 15 residues. V was clipped by 1 base and J by 3 bases, with 9 bases between them. This CDR3 is CASSLGAVANEKLFF. The CDR3, as DNA: TGTGCCAGCAGCTTAGGGGCAGTTGCTAATGAAAAACTGTTTTTT.

The chain is built from TRBV21-1 and TRBJ2-3; the D segment call TRBD2 is taken from the table without a DNA check. TRBV21-1 is a documented pseudogene. The CDR3 consists of 16 residues. The CDR3 reads CASSKGGGLDTDTQYF. The CDR3 DNA reads TGTGCCAGCAGCAAAGGCGGGGGACTAGACACAGATACGCAGTATTTT.

The chain joins TRBV10-1 to TRBJ2-7, with 10 bases fitting TRBD2. Germline V gene sequence: CDR1 WNHNN, CDR2 SYGVQD (reference sequence). V lost 3 bases to trimming and J lost 12 bases; unmatched junction nucleotides: 8. There are 13 residues in the CDR3. The CDR3 coding sequence is TGCGCCAGCAGTGAACTAGCGGGGCCCGGGCGGTACGTC. This encodes CASSELAGPGRYV.

This rearrangement joins TRBV21-1 to TRBJ2-1; the table's D call, TRBD1, has no DNA check behind it. TRBV21-1 is assigned pseudogene status. This CDR3 is built from 18 residues. The CDR3 sequence: CASSNRDRGRSSYNEQFF. The CDR3 DNA follows: TGTGCCAGCAGCAATAGGGACAGGGGGCGGTCCTCCTACAATGAGCAGTTCTTC.

The chain carries TRBV29-1 and TRBJ2-3, with 10 bases aligning to TRBD2. Looked up from germline, CDR1 is SQVTM and CDR2 is ANQGSEA. J was trimmed by 3 bases and V by 4 bases; bases with no gene match: 4. The CDR3 spans 14 residues. The CDR3 reads CSVGLAGDTDTQYF. The CDR3 DNA is TGCAGCGTTGGCCTAGCGGGAGATACAGATACGCAGTATTTT.

The chain uses TRBV7-2 and TRBJ2-7, with D maybe TRBD1 (5 bases). Germline V gives CDR1 SGHTA, CDR2 FQGNSA. V was shortened by 1 base and J by 1 base, with 11 bases between the two germline ends. There are 15 residues in the CDR3. CDR3 protein: CASSLEVRASYEQYF. As DNA, the CDR3 is TGTGCCAGCAGCTTAGAGGTCAGGGCTTCCTACGAGCAGTACTTC. Using reference TRBV7-2 and TRBJ2-7 for the parts outside the CDR3, the full variable domain is GAGVSQSPSNKVTEKGKDVELRCDPISGHTALYWYRQSLGQGLEFLIYFQGNSAPDKSGLPSDRFSAERTGGSVSTLTIQRTQQEDSAVYLCASSLEVRASYEQYFGPGTRLTVT.

This clone was counted only a few times. The chain uses TRBV28 and TRBJ2-2; maybe TRBD1 (5 bases). In germline, CDR1 is MDHEN, CDR2 SYDVKM. Trimming removed 4 bases from V and 1 base from J, with 13 bases in between. The CDR3 covers 16 residues. CDR3 amino acids: CASSSYRTLNTGELFF. The CDR3 nucleotides read TGTGCCAGCAGTTCTTACAGGACATTGAACACCGGGGAGCTGTTTTTT.

The chain employs TRBV24-1 and TRBJ2-1; TRBD1 agrees at 7 bases. CDR3 size: 15 residues. Germline V gene lookup returns CDR1 KGHDR and CDR2 SFDVKD. J was trimmed by 5 bases and V by 5 bases; bases with no gene match: 8. CDR3 sequence: CATSAPQGDHNEQFF. CDR3 sequence (DNA): TGTGCCACCAGTGCCCCTCAGGGGGATCACAATGAGCAGTTCTTC.

Notes on this clone: The same CDR3 arises from other DNA sequences in this sample as well. V gene TRBV2 combines with J gene TRBJ1-2, with D perhaps TRBD1 (5 bases). Trimming shortened V by 4 bases and J by 7 bases, and 10 bases separated the two germline ends. Germline V gives CDR1 SNHLY, CDR2 FYNNEI. CDR3 size: 12 residues. The DNA of the CDR3 is TGTGCCAGCAGTGCGCAGGGTCGTGGCTACACCTTC. Its protein is CASSAQGRGYTF.

V usage is TRBV27 and J usage is TRBJ1-2; 10 positions agree with TRBD1. J was trimmed by 9 bases and V by 5 bases; bases with no gene match: 12. Looked up from germline, CDR1 is MNHEY and CDR2 is SMNVEV (reference sequence). The CDR3 is 15 residues long. The chain's CDR3 is CASSIPGQGRMSYTF. As DNA, the CDR3 is TGTGCCAGCAGTATCCCGGGACAGGGGAGGATGAGCTACACCTTC.

This sequence joins TRBV9 and TRBJ2-1; TRBD2 matches at 11 bases. With 1 base clipped from V and 1 base from J, the junction kept 1 base outside the gene matches. CDR1 SGDLS and CDR2 YYNGEE come from the germline V gene. The CDR3 has 16 residues. The CDR3 region is CASSVTSGSSYNEQFF. CDR3 in DNA: TGTGCCAGCAGCGTAACTAGCGGGAGTTCCTACAATGAGCAGTTCTTC. Using reference TRBV9 and TRBJ2-1 for the parts outside the CDR3, the full variable domain is DSGVTQTPKHLITATGQRVTLRCSPRSGDLSVYWYQQSLDQGLQFLIQYYNGEERAKGNILERFSAQQFPDLHSELNLSSLELGDSALYFCASSVTSGSSYNEQFFGPGTRLTVL.

The CDR3 sequence: CASSDGQGGQPQHF. In nucleotides, the CDR3 is TGTGCCAGCAGTGACGGACAGGGAGGCCAGCCCCAGCATTTT. The chain joins TRBV6-1 to TRBJ1-5; 8 bases fit TRBD1. Trimming removed 3 bases from V and 7 bases from J; junction bases left unmatched: 5. Germline CDR1 and CDR2: MNHNS and SASEGT. CDR3 size: 14 residues.

This chain joins TRBV4-1 and TRBJ1-6; D is unclear. The V and J ends lost 3 bases and 7 bases respectively, with 19 bases between them. The CDR3 runs 17 residues. Germline CDR1 MGHRA, CDR2 YSYEKL. The CDR3 sequence: CASSHQMITGLNSPLHF. The CDR3 nucleotides are TGCGCCAGCAGCCACCAAATGATTACGGGGTTGAATTCACCCCTCCACTTT.

The chain has TRBV27 and TRBJ2-3; a possible D gene is TRBD1 (7 bases). V lost 2 bases, J lost 6 bases, and 12 bases lay in between. In germline, CDR1 is MNHEY, CDR2 SMNVEV (reference sequence). The CDR3 contains 14 residues. The chain's CDR3 is CASSLNSGGDTQYF. In nucleotides, the CDR3 is TGTGCCAGCAGTTTAAATTCAGGGGGGGATACGCAGTATTTT.

The rearrangement links TRBV19 to TRBJ2-1, with 7 bases matching TRBD2. This CDR3 comprises 15 residues. Germline V lookup: CDR1 LNHDA, CDR2 SQIVND (reference sequence). With V trimmed by 6 bases and J by 5 bases, 10 bases remained unmatched. In DNA, the CDR3 is TGTGCCAGTAGAGCTCTACTAGCGCTAAACAATGAGCAGTTCTTC. Translating it yields CASRALLALNNEQFF.